This T cell receptor (beta chain) was captured in a study of blood T cell repertoires in COVID-19. This clone came up a few times. Clones were sequenced by immunoSEQ multiplex PCR, and TCRdb holds only the in-frame ones, with some missing. The sample contains tens of thousands of clones, around 90% of which appear only once. Material for sequencing was peripheral blood. This clonotype was sampled from a human donor in a cohort sampled during active COVID-19.

The CDR3 sequence is CASSWGVLAPLHF. Written as DNA, the CDR3 is TGTGCCAGCAGCTGGGGGGTTCTAGCGCCCCTCCACTTT. The gene calls are TRBV28 and TRBJ1-6; tentatively, D is TRBD1 (5 bases). Between the trimmed V and J ends, which lost 6 bases and 13 bases, there was a span of 16 bases. The CDR3 totals 13 residues. Germline-derived CDR1 and CDR2 are MDHEN and SYDVKM. Complete variable domain (other parts from reference TRBV28 and TRBJ1-6): DVKVTQSSRYLVKRTGEKVFLECVQDMDHENMFWYRQDPGLGLRLIYFSYDVKMKEKGDIPEGYSVSREKKERFSLILESASTNQTSMYLCASSWGVLAPLHFGNGTRLTVT.